The 20 T cell receptor beta chains listed next were all sequenced from one sample in a study of T cell responses to AZD1222 COVID-19 vaccine. Generated by immunoSEQ multiplex PCR, the TCRdb table keeps only in-frame clones and is missing some. The sample shows about 130,000 clones, more than 90% of them seen only once. Sequences were derived from peripheral blood, sampled 28 days after the second AZD1222 dose. These receptors all stem from an adult who received the AZD1222 COVID-19 vaccine.

The chain uses TRBV29-1 and TRBJ2-3, with 12 bases aligning to TRBD1. Germline values: CDR1 SQVTM, CDR2 ANQGSEA. This CDR3 has 14 residues. Unmatched junction bases numbered 4, after V lost 6 bases and J lost 3 bases. The CDR3 sequence is CSVPGQGATDTQYF. DNA of the CDR3: TGCAGCGTGCCGGGACAGGGGGCAACAGATACGCAGTATTTT.

The chain links TRBV19 to TRBJ2-7, with a tentative D call TRBD1 (6 bases). V was trimmed by 1 base and J by 2 bases, leaving 9 bases between them. This CDR3 spans 14 amino acids. CDR1 and CDR2 (germline): LNHDA, SQIVND (reference sequence). CDR3 amino acids: CASSIAGVAYEQYF. Written as DNA, the CDR3 is TGTGCCAGTAGTATAGCAGGGGTCGCCTACGAGCAGTACTTC.

This clone was seen once. The chain carries TRBV19 and TRBJ2-3, with TRBD1 identical over 10 bases. Germline values: CDR1 LNHDA, CDR2 SQIVND (reference sequence). This CDR3 is 14 amino acids long. V gave up 7 bases and J gave up 3 bases; unmatched junction bases: 4. The DNA for the CDR3 is TGTGCCAGTACCCGGGACAGGGGAACAGATACGCAGTATTTT. Amino acid sequence: CASTRDRGTDTQYF.

V gene TRBV6-1 combines with J gene TRBJ2-2; D may be TRBD1 (6 bases). CDR1 MNHNS and CDR2 SASEGT come from the germline V gene. This CDR3 comprises 15 residues. The V end lost 3 bases, the J end lost 5 bases, and 13 bases lay between the germline ends. The CDR3 region is CASSDMGAETGELFF. The CDR3 DNA is TGTGCCAGCAGTGATATGGGGGCGGAAACCGGGGAGCTGTTTTTT.

CDR3 DNA: TGTGCCAGCAGAAAAACAGGGGCGGATGGCTACACCTTC. The encoded protein is CASRKTGADGYTF. The chain uses TRBV3-1 (or the pseudogene TRBV3-2) and TRBJ1-2; 7 bases map to TRBD1. Germline lookup yields CDR1 LGHDT and CDR2 YNNKEL (reference sequence). V was clipped by 6 bases and J by 6 bases; unmatched bases: 7. The CDR3 has 13 amino acids.

This clone has just one count. The gene calls are TRBV6-5 and TRBJ2-6; D is uncertain. This CDR3 has 13 residues. Trimming left V 6 bases short and J 4 bases short, with 7 bases between. The germline V gene has CDR1 MNHEY and CDR2 SVGAGI. The CDR3 nucleotides are TGTGCCAGCAGGGTTGCCGGGGCCAACGTCCTGACTTTC. Translated, it gives CASRVAGANVLTF.

This chain links TRBV7-2 with TRBJ2-7; TRBD1 matches at 8 bases. V gave up 6 bases and J gave up 6 bases; unmatched junction bases: 7. The CDR3 extends over 13 amino acids. Germline V CDR1 and CDR2: SGHTA, FQGNSA. Written as DNA, the CDR3 is TGTGCCAGCAGGCGGACAGGGACGGGCGAGCAGTACTTC. As protein: CASRRTGTGEQYF.

The V and J genes are TRBV25-1 and TRBJ2-7, with 7 nucleotides matching TRBD1. There are 14 residues in the CDR3. V was clipped by 3 bases and J by 2 bases; unmatched bases: 4. Per germline, CDR1 MGHDK and CDR2 SYGVNS. The CDR3 DNA sequence: TGTGCCAGCAGTGAGGACAGGCGACCCTACGAGCAGTACTTC. Protein product: CASSEDRRPYEQYF.

The chain recombines TRBV6-5 with TRBJ2-3; 7 bases line up with TRBD1. The trim removed 2 bases at V and 11 bases at J, leaving 4 bases unmatched. The CDR3 covers 12 residues. Germline CDR1 is MNHEY and CDR2 is SVGAGI. This CDR3 is CASSYPGTEQYF. Here the CDR3 DNA reads TGTGCCAGCAGTTACCCTGGGACAGAGCAGTATTTT.

This clone was observed a single time. The chain carries TRBV19 and TRBJ1-5; D gene uncertain. The germline V gene has CDR1 LNHDA and CDR2 SQIVND (reference sequence). There are 17 residues in the CDR3. With 3 bases removed from V and 0 bases from J, the gap between germline ends came to 15 bases. The CDR3 is CASSISWQAHSNQPQHF. The DNA of the CDR3 is TGTGCCAGTAGTATTAGTTGGCAGGCACATAGCAATCAGCCCCAGCATTTT.

In its sample, this clone was seen once. The rearrangement uses TRBV30 and TRBJ1-4; weak D call: TRBD1 (5 bases). The CDR3 totals 13 residues. Germline lookup yields CDR1 GTSNPN and CDR2 SVGIG (reference sequence). Trimming shortened V by 0 bases and J by 17 bases, and 19 bases separated the two germline ends. The CDR3 reads CAWSVQAQGLVFF. CDR3 sequence (DNA): TGTGCCTGGAGTGTACAGGCCCAGGGTTTAGTCTTTTTT.

The chain employs TRBV5-1 and TRBJ1-1, with 9 nucleotides matching TRBD1. V shed 2 bases, J shed 7 bases, and the junction held 9 bases outside the gene matches. The germline CDR1 and CDR2 sequences are SGHRS and YFSETQ. There are 15 residues in the CDR3. CDR3 nucleotide sequence: TGCGCCAGCAGCTTCTCCGGGACAGGGAAGGGTGAAGCTTTCTTT. Translated, it gives CASSFSGTGKGEAFF.

This clone was detected a few times. The V and J genes are TRBV6-2 or TRBV6-3 and TRBJ1-2; D gene uncertain. Germline V gene lookup returns CDR1 MNHEY and CDR2 SVGEGT. V was pared by 2 bases and J by 4 bases, with 11 bases between. The CDR3 has 14 residues. The CDR3 DNA reads as TGTGCCAGCAGTTACAGGGCAGGTTCCTATGGCTACACCTTC. Translation: CASSYRAGSYGYTF.

The chain couples TRBV27 to TRBJ2-1, with TRBD2 matching 7 bases. V dropped 6 bases and J dropped 3; count of bases not matched to a gene: 23. Germline V gives CDR1 MNHEY, CDR2 SMNVEV (reference sequence). The length of the CDR3 is 20 residues. The DNA for the CDR3 is TGTGCCAGCAGCACTCGTGGGACTACCGGCAGACTAACCCTCTACAATGAGCAGTTCTTC. This encodes CASSTRGTTGRLTLYNEQFF.

The chain is built from TRBV28 and TRBJ2-1, with D perhaps TRBD1 or TRBD2 (5 bases each). Germline CDR1 is MDHEN and CDR2 is SYDVKM. Trimming pared 8 bases from V and 7 bases from J, leaving 15 bases between. The CDR3 is 13 amino acids. CDR3 sequence reads: CASGTSVVNEQFF. In DNA form, the CDR3 reads TGTGCCAGCGGGACGTCGGTCGTAAATGAGCAGTTCTTC.

This clone has just a few counts. The CDR3 loop reads CASSLLLGTSGSEQYF. Written as DNA, the CDR3 is TGTGCCAGCAGCTTACTATTGGGGACTAGCGGGTCCGAGCAGTACTTC. The V gene is TRBV7-2, the J gene TRBJ2-7; 12 bases are a match to TRBD2. CDR3 length: 16 amino acids. The V gene's germline CDR1 is SGHTA and CDR2 FQGNSA. Trimming at V came to 2 bases and at J to 6 bases, leaving 8 bases not matched to a gene.

The DNA of the CDR3 is TGTGCCAGCAGCGCACAGACTAGCGGGTCCTACGAGCAGTACTTC. Amino acids: CASSAQTSGSYEQYF. V and J are TRBV9 and TRBJ2-7; 10 bases align to TRBD2. The CDR3 is made up of 15 amino acids. The germline CDR1 and CDR2 sequences are SGDLS and YYNGEE. V was clipped by 3 bases and J by 1 base; unmatched bases: 4. The variable domain in full, with the rest retrieved from reference TRBV9 and TRBJ2-7, is DSGVTQTPKHLITATGQRVTLRCSPRSGDLSVYWYQQSLDQGLQFLIQYYNGEERAKGNILERFSAQQFPDLHSELNLSSLELGDSALYFCASSAQTSGSYEQYFGPGTRLTVT.

This rearrangement joins TRBV27 to TRBJ2-1; 7 bases fit TRBD2. The CDR3 totals 16 residues. Trimming cost V 5 bases and J 7 bases; bases outside gene matches: 14. Germline V gene data show CDR1 as MNHEY and CDR2 as SMNVEV (reference sequence). As DNA, the CDR3 is TGTGCCAGCAGTGCCTGGGAGGGCCACCGGAAAAATGAGCAGTTCTTC. Its protein is CASSAWEGHRKNEQFF.

V usage is TRBV6-5 and J usage is TRBJ2-1; D not certain. V was pared by 5 bases and J by 5 bases, with 7 bases between. CDR1 is MNHEY and CDR2 is SVGAGI in the germline V gene. This CDR3 is built from 12 residues. In DNA, the CDR3 is TGTGCCAGCAGTCAGCAAAACAATGAGCAGTTCTTC. It yields the protein CASSQQNNEQFF.

V is TRBV2 and J is TRBJ1-2; 7 nucleotides agree with TRBD1. Unmatched junction bases numbered 5, after V lost 6 bases and J lost 4 bases. This CDR3 comprises 13 residues. Germline V gene data show CDR1 as SNHLY and CDR2 as FYNNEI. The CDR3 protein is CASSSRQGYGYTF. DNA for the CDR3: TGTGCCAGCAGCTCTCGACAGGGCTATGGCTACACCTTC.